Listed here are 15 T cell receptor beta chains from one sample, sequenced in a study of vaccination effects on CD4 cells after COVID-19. Repertoires were generated with immunoSEQ multiplex PCR, while TCRdb's copy carries only in-frame clones and drops some. The sample includes tens of thousands of clones, about 80% seen only once; the top ten take less than 1.5%. The antigens of these receptors remain unknown. Using viral peptide pools, the ViraFEST assay grew out antigen-specific CD4+ T cells prior to sequencing. When roughly eleven days of culture had elapsed, CD4+ T cells were isolated. BNT162b2 vaccine or mRNA-1273 vaccine was given to participants in two doses. Source: CD4+ T cells from PBMCs cultured with HCoV-229E spike peptides, taken after COVID-19 vaccination. Source of these receptors: a human donor who received a COVID-19 vaccine.

The rearrangement joins TRBV27 to TRBJ2-2; D is undetermined. The germline V and J ends were trimmed by 2 bases and 6 bases, with 4 bases remaining between them. In germline, CDR1 is MNHEY, CDR2 SMNVEV (reference sequence). The CDR3 spans 12 residues. CDR3 region: CASSLGPGELFF. CDR3 DNA: TGTGCCAGCAGTTTAGGTCCCGGGGAGCTGTTTTTT.

The gene calls are TRBV3-1 (or the pseudogene TRBV3-2) and TRBJ1-4, with D perhaps matching TRBD1 (5 bases). The CDR3 loop spans 16 amino acids. V shed 3 bases and J shed 0 bases, with 11 bases lying between them. The germline V gene has CDR1 LGHDT and CDR2 YNNKEL (reference sequence). CDR3 sequence reads: CASSQGGVATNEKLFF. CDR3 coding DNA: TGTGCCAGCAGCCAGGGGGGAGTTGCAACTAATGAAAAACTGTTTTTT.

This chain uses TRBV5-1 with TRBJ1-1, with no clear D. The CDR3 sequence is 14 residues long. CDR1 SGHRS and CDR2 YFSETQ come from the germline V gene. Trimming shortened V by 6 bases and J by 3 bases, and 15 bases separated the two germline ends. CDR3 coding DNA: TGCGCCAGCACTAGCGGTCCCGACGACACTGAAGCTTTCTTT. This sequence encodes CASTSGPDDTEAFF.

The chain uses TRBV6-5 and TRBJ1-2, with D possibly TRBD1 on 6 matching bases. V dropped 6 bases and J dropped 2 bases, with 16 bases sitting between them. Germline lookup yields CDR1 MNHEY and CDR2 SVGAGI. The CDR3 spans 15 residues. DNA for the CDR3: TGTGCCAGCAGGAGCCTGGGGCAGGGGAACTATGGCTACACCTTC. As protein: CASRSLGQGNYGYTF.

This clone has a handful of counts. J is TRBJ1-1 and V is TRBV2, with D hard to call. The length of the CDR3 is 11 residues. The germline gives CDR1 SNHLY, CDR2 FYNNEI. With 7 bases removed from V and 0 bases from J, the gap between germline ends came to 3 bases. The CDR3 loop is CASKMNTEAFF. The CDR3 bases are TGTGCCAGCAAGATGAACACTGAAGCTTTCTTT.

This clone was observed a few times. CDR3 DNA: TGTGCCAGCAGTCAGGGCGGGGACTCCATAAACACCGGGGAGCTGTTTTTT. It is translated as CASSQGGDSINTGELFF. This chain joins TRBV6-6 and TRBJ2-2; tentative D call: TRBD2 (6 bases). The CDR3 runs 17 residues. Trimming pared 5 bases from V and 2 bases from J, leaving 18 bases between. Per the germline V gene, CDR1 is MNHNY and CDR2 is SVGAGI (reference sequence).

The chain recombines TRBV28 with TRBJ1-2; D ambiguous. The germline V gene encodes CDR1 MDHEN and CDR2 SYDVKM. V was cut by 7 bases and J by 1 base, with 13 bases left in between. This CDR3 is 14 amino acids long. The chain's CDR3 is CASTLRMGNYGYTF. The CDR3 coding sequence is TGTGCCAGCACTCTAAGGATGGGTAACTATGGCTACACCTTC.

This clone was detected only a few times. The chain carries TRBV7-9 and TRBJ1-6; D is perhaps TRBD1 (5 bases). This CDR3 contains 16 residues. Trimming left V 2 bases short and J 10 bases short, with 18 bases between. Looked up from germline, CDR1 is SEHNR and CDR2 is FQNEAQ (reference sequence). Written as DNA, the CDR3 is TGTGCCAGCAGCTTAATATGGGGGAGTCGGGAATCACCCCTCCACTTT. This encodes CASSLIWGSRESPLHF.

The chain joins TRBV4-3 to TRBJ1-2, with D perhaps TRBD1 (6 bases). This CDR3 contains 15 residues. V dropped 1 base and J dropped 3 bases, with 12 bases sitting between them. Germline V gene lookup returns CDR1 LGHNA and CDR2 YSLEER. The CDR3: CASSQVYREDYGYTF. As DNA, the CDR3 is TGCGCCAGCAGCCAAGTTTACAGGGAGGACTATGGCTACACCTTC.

This chain uses TRBV10-3 with TRBJ2-7, with no clear D. The CDR3 is 15 amino acids. CDR1 and CDR2 from the germline V gene are ENHRY and SYGVKD. V dropped 3 bases and J dropped 4 bases, with 16 bases sitting between them. CDR3 coding DNA: TGTGCCATCAGTGACCGGAAAGGACCAGCTTACGAGCAGTACGTC. Its translation is CAISDRKGPAYEQYV.

The V gene is TRBV20-1, the J gene TRBJ1-2; 10 nucleotides align to TRBD1. The V and J ends lost 3 bases and 8 bases, in that order; junction bases with no gene match: 6. The V gene's germline CDR1 is DFQATT and CDR2 SNEGSKA (reference sequence). The CDR3 totals 13 residues. CDR3 coding DNA: TGCAGTGCTAGTGACAGGGGGCTGTGGGGCTACACCTTC. It codes for CSASDRGLWGYTF.

CDR3 nucleotide sequence: TGCGCCAGCAGCTTGGCCGCGATTGATACGCAGTATTTT. This codes for CASSLAAIDTQYF. The chain combines TRBV5-1 with TRBJ2-3; D gene uncertain. Trimming stripped 0 bases from V and 6 bases from J, with 8 bases between. The CDR3 spans 13 residues. Germline V gene lookup returns CDR1 SGHRS and CDR2 YFSETQ.

The chain couples TRBV12-3 or TRBV12-4 to TRBJ2-1, with 7 bases that match TRBD1. The trim removed 6 bases at V and 7 bases at J, leaving 6 bases unmatched. The CDR3 runs to 13 residues. Here the CDR3 reads CASRDRRGNEQFF. CDR3 in DNA: TGTGCCAGCAGGGACAGGCGTGGGAATGAGCAGTTCTTC.

This chain joins TRBV5-1 and TRBJ1-2; 9 positions agree with TRBD1. This CDR3 is 17 amino acids long. Trimming cost V 1 base and J 8 bases; bases outside gene matches: 15. Per the germline V gene, CDR1 is SGHRS and CDR2 is YFSETQ. DNA for the CDR3: TGCGCCAGCAGCTTGTTCGGGGACAGGGTGACCCGGCGAGGCTACACCTTC. This gives the protein CASSLFGDRVTRRGYTF.

This rearrangement joins TRBV11-2 to TRBJ2-7; D unresolved. Per the germline V gene, CDR1 is SGHAT and CDR2 is FQNNGV. The CDR3 has 11 amino acids. Trimming cost V 5 bases and J 13 bases, with 15 bases left between them. This CDR3 reads CASSLGASLYV. The CDR3 DNA is TGTGCCAGCAGCCTAGGCGCGAGCCTTTACGTC.